One sample yielded the 14 T cell receptor beta chains listed below, sequenced in a study of T cell repertoires in cytomegalovirus infection. TCRdb redid the calling of the reads with MiXCR, one entry per CDR3 protein. The data contain more than 200,000 distinct CDR3 sequences, roughly 9.1% of them seen just once; the ten biggest clones take up more than 12%. The sample comprised PBMCs. These receptors were taken from a human donor in good health (CMV status not recorded). Some clones in this sample may be carry-over from other donors' samples.

There are a few counts of this clonotype. The rearrangement joins TRBV28 to TRBJ1-2; D remains unclear. The germline V and J ends were trimmed by 2 bases and 7 bases, with 8 bases remaining between them. This CDR3 has 12 residues. Germline loops: CDR1 MDHEN, CDR2 SYDVKM. The CDR3 DNA follows: TGTGCCAGCAGTTTAGATAAGTTTGGCTACACCTTC. Protein product: CASSLDKFGYTF.

There are many counts of this clonotype. This chain connects TRBV7-2 to TRBJ1-5; D call uncertain. CDR1 SGHTA and CDR2 FQGNSA come from the germline V gene. The CDR3 covers 15 residues. V lost 1 base and J lost 4, with 11 bases in between. The CDR3 region is CASSLGSGGNQPQHF. DNA of the CDR3: TGTGCCAGCAGCTTAGGATCAGGAGGAAATCAGCCCCAGCATTTT.

This rearrangement joins TRBV4-1 to TRBJ1-2, with D hard to call. V was cut by 3 bases and J by 1 base, with 6 bases left in between. Germline V gene sequence: CDR1 MGHRA, CDR2 YSYEKL. This CDR3 contains 13 residues. The CDR3: CASSHDNNYGYTF. DNA for the CDR3: TGCGCCAGCAGCCATGATAATAACTATGGCTACACCTTC.

The chain carries TRBV12-3 or TRBV12-4 and TRBJ1-6; TRBD1 agrees at 7 bases. V was pared by 2 bases and J by 8 bases, with 3 bases of the junction left unmatched. CDR3 size: 14 residues. The CDR3 loop reads CASSLSQGDSPLHF. DNA for the CDR3: TGTGCCAGCAGTTTATCGCAGGGGGATTCACCCCTCCACTTT.

This clonotype was detected only a few times. V is TRBV5-4 and J is TRBJ2-2; D may be TRBD1 or TRBD2 (6 bases each). V was pared by 0 bases and J by 5 bases, with 14 bases between. This CDR3 spans 16 amino acids. CDR1 SGHNT and CDR2 YYREEE come from the germline V gene (reference sequence). The CDR3, as DNA: TGTGCCAGCAGCTTGGCCGAACGGGGGCGGACCGGGGAGCTGTTTTTT. Protein product: CASSLAERGRTGELFF.

This clonotype was detected ten times or more. The gene calls are TRBV6-6 and TRBJ2-7; D may match TRBD1 or TRBD2 (6 bases each). Per the germline V gene, CDR1 is MNHNY and CDR2 is SVGAGI (reference sequence). V was trimmed by 6 bases and J by 0 bases, leaving 15 bases between them. The CDR3 is 15 amino acids. The CDR3 DNA reads as TGTGCCAGCAGCCCCACCGGGGGCTACTCCTACGAGCAGTACTTC. This gives the protein CASSPTGGYSYEQYF.

J is TRBJ2-7 and V is TRBV19; perhaps TRBD2 as D (5 bases). Germline V CDR1 and CDR2: LNHDA, SQIVND (reference sequence). V was pared by 4 bases and J by 2 bases, with 18 bases between. CDR3 size: 16 residues. CDR3 sequence (DNA): TGTGCCAGTAGTAATAAAGGACTGGCCTCCCCCTACGAGCAGTACTTC. It codes for CASSNKGLASPYEQYF.

At least ten counts were recorded for this clonotype. V usage is TRBV28 and J usage is TRBJ1-5, with D perhaps matching TRBD1 (5 bases). The CDR3 totals 15 residues. V gave up 6 bases and J gave up 5 bases, with 17 bases separating them. From germline, CDR1 is MDHEN and CDR2 SYDVKM. CDR3 loop: CASRGEGLGDQPQHF. In DNA form, the CDR3 reads TGTGCCAGCAGAGGAGAAGGGCTAGGGGATCAGCCCCAGCATTTT.

This clonotype occurred many times. The V call is TRBV7-8, the J call TRBJ2-7, with 7 nucleotides matching TRBD2. The CDR3 consists of 15 residues. Germline CDR1 and CDR2: SGHVS and FQNEAQ. The junction had 9 bases not matched to a gene; V was cut back by 5 bases and J by 2 bases. The CDR3 here is CASSPVASGPYEQYF. For the CDR3, the DNA is TGTGCCAGCAGCCCCGTGGCTAGCGGTCCCTACGAGCAGTACTTC. Full variable domain (rest looked up from reference TRBV7-8 and TRBJ2-7): GAGVSQSPRYKVAKRGQDVALRCDPISGHVSLFWYQQALGQGPEFLTYFQNEAQLDKSGLPSDRFFAERPEGSVSTLKIQRTQQEDSAVYLCASSPVASGPYEQYFGPGTRLTVT.

This clonotype was counted a few times. The chain combines TRBV18 with TRBJ1-1; D is undetermined. This CDR3 has 15 residues. Per germline, CDR1 KGHSH and CDR2 LQKENI. The V end lost 1 base, the J end lost 1 base, and 10 bases lay between the germline ends. CDR3 sequence (DNA): TGTGCCAGCTCACCACTCTCTAATGAGAACACTGAAGCTTTCTTT. This sequence encodes CASSPLSNENTEAFF.

This chain connects TRBV7-2 to TRBJ1-1; 7 nucleotides match TRBD1. The germline gives CDR1 SGHTA, CDR2 FQGNSA. The CDR3 spans 16 residues. Trimming cost V 5 bases and J 1 base; bases outside gene matches: 10. The CDR3 DNA follows: TGTGCCAGCAGCCCGACAGGGCTGGGAACGAACACTGAAGCTTTCTTT. Translated, it gives CASSPTGLGTNTEAFF.

Many counts were recorded for this clonotype. V is TRBV7-8 and J is TRBJ1-1, with TRBD1 matching over 8 bases. CDR3 size: 15 residues. Looked up from germline, CDR1 is SGHVS and CDR2 is FQNEAQ. Trimming took 2 bases from V and 1 from J; bases not matched to a gene: 3. CDR3 bases: TGTGCCAGCAGCTTAATCGGACAGGGGAACACTGAAGCTTTCTTT. Its protein product is CASSLIGQGNTEAFF.

This clonotype was recorded many times. The gene calls are TRBV4-1 and TRBJ2-1; 7 nucleotides agree with TRBD1. With 0 bases clipped from V and 4 bases from J, the junction kept 9 bases outside the gene matches. The CDR3 is 17 amino acids. Germline CDR1 MGHRA, CDR2 YSYEKL. CDR3 amino acids: CASSQENLRGSYNEQFF. CDR3 DNA sequence: TGCGCCAGCAGCCAAGAAAATCTCAGGGGGAGTTACAATGAGCAGTTCTTC.

This clonotype appeared many times. V usage is TRBV7-2 and J usage is TRBJ1-2; D gene ambiguous. This CDR3 region has 16 residues. CDR1 and CDR2 from the germline V gene are SGHTA and FQGNSA. Trimming took off 2 bases at V and 1 base at J, with 14 bases between the two ends. The CDR3 loop reads CASSLSGRTDNYGYTF. CDR3 nucleotide sequence: TGTGCCAGCAGCTTAAGCGGTCGGACCGATAACTATGGCTACACCTTC.